This is a list of T cell receptor beta chains from one sample in a study of T cells in narcolepsy. The method was immunoSEQ multiplex PCR; TCRdb's version includes in-frame clones alone and lacks a portion of them. Here the sample spans about 30,000 clones, around 79% being singletons. Sample: CD45RA- memory CD4+ T cells from PBMCs. These receptors were taken from a human donor with narcolepsy. The CDR3 runs from the conserved cysteine through the conserved F or W. A D gene is named only where the DNA matches it firmly. Not all rows give a size; the values are once, few, many and, for expanded clones, a class.

v_gene,d_gene,abundance,j_gene,CDR3nt,CDR3aa
TRBV5-4,TRBD1,NA,TRBJ2-3,TGTGCCAGCAGCTTCCGACAGGGGGGCACAGATACGCAGTATTTT,CASSFRQGGTDTQYF
TRBV7-9,NA,once,TRBJ2-7,TGTGCCAGCAGCTTAGATCGTGCCAGCGCTACCTACGAGCAGTACTTC,CASSLDRASATYEQYF
TRBV28,NA,NA,TRBJ1-6,TGTGCCAGCAGTCGTCCCCAGTATAATTCACCCCTCCACTTT,CASSRPQYNSPLHF
TRBV9,NA,once,TRBJ2-3,TGTGCCGGTTCACCGGGGCCGAGAGATACGCAGTATTTT,CAGSPGPRDTQYF
TRBV4-2,TRBD2,NA,TRBJ2-5,TGTGCCAGCAGCCCACGGACTAGCGGGACGGGAGAGACCCAGTACTTC,CASSPRTSGTGETQYF
TRBV19,NA,NA,TRBJ2-5,TGTGCCAGTAGTTCGACCCAGTACTTC,CASSSTQYF
TRBV9,NA,NA,TRBJ2-2,TGTGCCAGCAGCGAGACAGCTCGACAAGACACCGGGGAGCTGTTTTTT,CASSETARQDTGELFF
TRBV10-3,NA,NA,TRBJ2-7,TGTGCCATCAGTTGGGGAGACAACGAGCAGTACTTC,CAISWGDNEQYF
TRBV2,TRBD1,NA,TRBJ2-3,TGTGCCAGCAAGAGGGAACAGGGGGCAGATACGCAGTATTTT,CASKREQGADTQYF
TRBV9,NA,few,TRBJ2-5,TGTGCCAGCAGCGTCACAACACTGAGGGAGACCCAGTACTTC,CASSVTTLRETQYF
TRBV28,NA,NA,TRBJ2-7,TGTGCCAGCGCGAGAAGATACGAGCAGTACTTC,CASARRYEQYF
TRBV28,NA,NA,TRBJ1-2,TGTGCCAGCAACTGGGCGTCCTATGGCTACACCTTC,CASNWASYGYTF
TRBV6-1,NA,NA,TRBJ1-4,TGTGCCAGCAGGCAGCAGACAGCGGGTAATGAAAAACTGTTTTTT,CASRQQTAGNEKLFF
TRBV6-1,NA,NA,TRBJ2-1,TGTGCCAGCATTCGGGTCTCCTACAATGAGCAGTTCTTC,CASIRVSYNEQFF
TRBV27,NA,NA,TRBJ2-1,TGTGCCAGCAGTTTACCAGGGACAAGCTACAATGAGCAGTTCTTC,CASSLPGTSYNEQFF
TRBV27,NA,NA,TRBJ1-2,TGTGCCAGCAGTTTACGGATACCTAACATCTATGGCTACACCTTC,CASSLRIPNIYGYTF
TRBV29-1,NA,few,TRBJ2-3,TGCAGCGTTGCCCCCATGTTGGATACGCAGTATTTT,CSVAPMLDTQYF
TRBV7-9,TRBD1,NA,TRBJ2-2,TGTGCCAGCAGCTTTGGGCAGGGGGTCGCCGGGGAGCTGTTTTTT,CASSFGQGVAGELFF
TRBV28,NA,NA,TRBJ2-2,TGTGCCAGCAGTTTATCGGCTTACGGCGGGGAGCTGTTTTTT,CASSLSAYGGELFF
TRBV25-1,NA,NA,TRBJ2-7,TGTGCCAGCAATGACAATAAACAAAGCCAAGCCTCCCCCTACGAGCAGTACTTC,CASNDNKQSQASPYEQYF